Given below is one T cell receptor beta chain in context. This table comes from immunoSEQ multiplex PCR, and its TCRdb copy is limited to in-frame clones, with some not included. The repertoire has tens of thousands of clones, around nine tenths of them found once; the top ten carry around 0.29%. The data stem from a study of OX40 agonist ivuxolimab in advanced cancers. The wider study: The group had a mean age of about 60 years, ranged from 23 to 79, and was approximately 81% male.

Trimming cost V 11 bases and J 4 bases; bases outside gene matches: 8. There are 15 residues in the CDR3. In germline, CDR1 is SNHLY, CDR2 FYNNEI. This material consisted of CD4+ or CD8+ T cells sorted from blood, taken in a trial of the OX40 agonist ivuxolimab. The receptor was isolated from an adult with an advanced solid tumor such as melanoma, head and neck, liver or kidney cancer. The chain joins TRBV2 to TRBJ2-5; 15 bases fit TRBD2. CDR3 sequence (DNA): TGTGCCCAGCCTAGGACTAGCGGGGGGGTAGAGACCCAGTACTTC. Translating it yields CAQPRTSGGVETQYF.